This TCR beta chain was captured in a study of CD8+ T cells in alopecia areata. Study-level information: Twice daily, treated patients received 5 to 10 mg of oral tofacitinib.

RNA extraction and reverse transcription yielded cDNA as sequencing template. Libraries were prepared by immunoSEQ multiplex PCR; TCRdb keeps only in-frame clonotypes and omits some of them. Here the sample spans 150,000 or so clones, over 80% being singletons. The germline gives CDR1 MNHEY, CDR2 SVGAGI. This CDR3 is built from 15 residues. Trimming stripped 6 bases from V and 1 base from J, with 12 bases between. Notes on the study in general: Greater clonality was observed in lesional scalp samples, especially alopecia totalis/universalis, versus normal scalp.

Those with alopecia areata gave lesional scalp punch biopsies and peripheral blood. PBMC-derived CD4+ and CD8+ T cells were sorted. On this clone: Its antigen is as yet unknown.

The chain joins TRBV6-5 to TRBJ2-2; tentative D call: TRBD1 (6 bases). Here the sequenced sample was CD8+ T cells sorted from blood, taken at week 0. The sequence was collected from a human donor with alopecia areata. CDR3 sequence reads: CASRSRDKNTGELFF. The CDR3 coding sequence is TGTGCCAGCAGGAGTAGGGACAAGAACACCGGGGAGCTGTTTTTT.